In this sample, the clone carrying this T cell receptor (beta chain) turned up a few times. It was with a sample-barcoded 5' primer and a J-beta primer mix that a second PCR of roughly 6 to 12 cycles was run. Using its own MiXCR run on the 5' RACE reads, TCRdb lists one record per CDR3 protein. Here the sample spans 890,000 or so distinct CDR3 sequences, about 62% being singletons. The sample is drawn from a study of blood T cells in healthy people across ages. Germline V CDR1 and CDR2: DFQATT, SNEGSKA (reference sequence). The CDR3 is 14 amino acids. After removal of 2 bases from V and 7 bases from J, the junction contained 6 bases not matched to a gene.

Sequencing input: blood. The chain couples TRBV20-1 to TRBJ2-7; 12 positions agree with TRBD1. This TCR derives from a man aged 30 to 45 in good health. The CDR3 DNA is TGCAGTGCTAGATGGGGACAGGGGGCGCGGGAGCAGTACTTC. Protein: CSARWGQGAREQYF.